This T cell receptor (beta chain) was sequenced in a study of T cell repertoires in cytomegalovirus infection. The wider study: CMV epitopes that were recently identified and HLA-C-restricted were used alongside well-studied HLA-B-restricted ones. The study's findings and limits: The response measured ex vivo was dominated by TCR beta clonotypes (HLA-C-restricted and CMV-specific).

Note on this clonotype: The antigen remains unidentified.

MiXCR was run by TCRdb on the reads, yielding one entry per CDR3 protein. The sample carries 700,000 to 950,000 distinct CDR3 sequences, about 31% recorded once. Sample: cultured CD8+ T cells from PBMCs, taken from culture after CMV antigen stimulation. The sequence came from a human donor in good health (CMV status not recorded). Some clones in this sample may be carry-over from other donors' samples.

CDR3 sequence reads: CASSLAGTGGQPQHF. The CDR3, as DNA: TGTGCCAGCAGCTTGGCTGGGACAGGGGGCCAGCCCCAGCATTTT. The chain combines TRBV5-6 with TRBJ1-5, with 12 bases matching TRBD1. Germline V lookup: CDR1 SGHDT, CDR2 YYEEEE. The junction had 2 bases not matched to a gene; V was cut back by 0 bases and J by 7 bases. The CDR3 loop spans 15 amino acids.